A few counts support the clone carrying this TCR beta chain. Compared with germline, one end of the junction differs, possibly owing to a read error. The record originates from a study of tumor and adjacent non-tumor tissue in lung cancer. Study details: Histology: about twelve adenocarcinoma, 2 squamous cell carcinoma, 1 small cell lung cancer. Each sample yielded roughly 4.2 million productive TCRbeta reads on average. Aged about 30 to 76 years, patients included roughly ten men and roughly 5 women with stage I to III disease.

No cell sorting was done before RNA was extracted from the tissue. The library came from three nested PCR rounds adapted from ARM-PCR protocols. From the multiplex PCR reads, TCRdb called clonotypes with MiXCR, one entry per CDR3 protein. The table has tens of thousands of distinct CDR3 sequences, around 77% seen once. Material for sequencing was lung tumor tissue. This TCR came from a woman between 35 and 50 years old with non-small cell lung cancer.

The CDR3, as DNA: TGTGCCAGTGACAGCTCCTACGAGCACTACTTC. This gives the protein CASDSSYEHYF. The rearrangement links TRBV28 to TRBJ2-7; D is perhaps TRBD1 (5 bases). This CDR3 has 11 residues. Per germline, CDR1 MDHEN and CDR2 SYDVKM.